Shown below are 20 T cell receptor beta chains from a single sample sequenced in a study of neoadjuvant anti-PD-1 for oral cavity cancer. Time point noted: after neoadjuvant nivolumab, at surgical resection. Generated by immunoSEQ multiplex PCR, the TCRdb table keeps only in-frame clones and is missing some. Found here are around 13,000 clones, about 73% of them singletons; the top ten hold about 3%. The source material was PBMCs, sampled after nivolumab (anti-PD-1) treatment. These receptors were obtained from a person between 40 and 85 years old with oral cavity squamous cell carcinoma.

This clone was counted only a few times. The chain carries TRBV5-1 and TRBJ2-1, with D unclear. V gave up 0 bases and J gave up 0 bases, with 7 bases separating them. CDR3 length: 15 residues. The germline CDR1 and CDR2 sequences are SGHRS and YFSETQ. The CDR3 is CASSLDLGSYNEQFF. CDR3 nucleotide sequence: TGCGCCAGCAGCTTGGACTTGGGCTCCTACAATGAGCAGTTCTTC.

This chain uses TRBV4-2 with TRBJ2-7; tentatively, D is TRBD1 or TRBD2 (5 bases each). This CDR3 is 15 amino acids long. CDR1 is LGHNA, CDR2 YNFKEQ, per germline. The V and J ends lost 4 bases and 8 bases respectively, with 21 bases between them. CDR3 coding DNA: TGTGCCAGCAGCCCGCACGGGTATACGGGGCCGCAGCAGTACTTC. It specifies CASSPHGYTGPQQYF.

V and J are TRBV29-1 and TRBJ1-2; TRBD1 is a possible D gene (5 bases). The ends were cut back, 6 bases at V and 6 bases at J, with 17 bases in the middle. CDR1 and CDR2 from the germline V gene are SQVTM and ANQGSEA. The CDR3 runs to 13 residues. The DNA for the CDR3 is TGCAGCGTCCCTCCAACAAGGGGCGATGGCTACACCTTC. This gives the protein CSVPPTRGDGYTF.

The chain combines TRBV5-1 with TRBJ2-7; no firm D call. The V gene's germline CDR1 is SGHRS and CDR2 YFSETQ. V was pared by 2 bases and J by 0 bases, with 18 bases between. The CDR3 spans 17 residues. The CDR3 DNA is TGCGCCAGCAGCTTCGGCCCAACCTTAACCAGCTCCTACGAGCAGTACTTC. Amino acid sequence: CASSFGPTLTSSYEQYF.

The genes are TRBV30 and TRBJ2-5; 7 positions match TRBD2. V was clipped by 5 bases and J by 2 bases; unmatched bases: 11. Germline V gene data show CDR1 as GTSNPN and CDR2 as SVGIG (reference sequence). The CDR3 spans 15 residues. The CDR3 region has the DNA TGTGCCTGGGCCACGGGACTACCGCGTCAAGAGACCCAGTACTTC. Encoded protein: CAWATGLPRQETQYF.

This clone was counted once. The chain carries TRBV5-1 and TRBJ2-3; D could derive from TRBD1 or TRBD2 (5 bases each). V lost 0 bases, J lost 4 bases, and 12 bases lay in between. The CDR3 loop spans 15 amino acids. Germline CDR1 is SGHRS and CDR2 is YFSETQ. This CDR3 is CASSLGGNFADTQYF. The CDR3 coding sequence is TGCGCCAGCAGCTTGGGGGGGAACTTCGCAGATACGCAGTATTTT. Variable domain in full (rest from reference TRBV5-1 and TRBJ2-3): KAGVTQTPRYLIKTRGQQVTLSCSPISGHRSVSWYQQTPGQGLQFLFEYFSETQRNKGNFPGRFSGRQFSNSRSEMNVSTLELGDSALYLCASSLGGNFADTQYFGPGTRLTVL.

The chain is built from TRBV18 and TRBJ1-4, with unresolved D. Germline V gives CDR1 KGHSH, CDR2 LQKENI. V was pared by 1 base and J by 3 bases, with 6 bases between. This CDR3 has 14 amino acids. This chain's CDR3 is CASSPRSANEKLFF. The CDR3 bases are TGTGCCAGCTCACCACGGTCAGCTAATGAAAAACTGTTTTTT.

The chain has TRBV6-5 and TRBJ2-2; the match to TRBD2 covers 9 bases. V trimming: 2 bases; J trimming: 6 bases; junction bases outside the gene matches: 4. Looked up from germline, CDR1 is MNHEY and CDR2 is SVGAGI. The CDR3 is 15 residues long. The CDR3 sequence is CASSYAGGAAGELFF. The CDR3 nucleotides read TGTGCCAGCAGTTACGCGGGGGGGGCGGCCGGGGAGCTGTTTTTT.

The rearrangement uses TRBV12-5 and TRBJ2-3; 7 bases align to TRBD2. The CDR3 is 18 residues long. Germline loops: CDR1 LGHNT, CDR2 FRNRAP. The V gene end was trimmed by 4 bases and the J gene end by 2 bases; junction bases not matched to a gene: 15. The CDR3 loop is CASGYRGRESQFTDTQYF. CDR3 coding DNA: TGTGCTAGTGGTTACCGCGGGCGGGAGAGCCAATTCACAGATACGCAGTATTTT.

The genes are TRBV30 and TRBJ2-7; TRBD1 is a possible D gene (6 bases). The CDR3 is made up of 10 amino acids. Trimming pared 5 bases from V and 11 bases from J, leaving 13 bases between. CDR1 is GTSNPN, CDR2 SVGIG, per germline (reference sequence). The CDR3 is CAWGDISKYF. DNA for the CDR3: TGTGCCTGGGGGGACATCTCTAAGTACTTC. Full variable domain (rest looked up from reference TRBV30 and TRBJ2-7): SQTIHQWPATLVQPVGSPLSLECTVEGTSNPNLYWYRQAAGRGLQLLFYSVGIGQISSEVPQNLSASRPQDRQFILSSKKLLLSDSGFYLCAWGDISKYFGPGTRLTVT.

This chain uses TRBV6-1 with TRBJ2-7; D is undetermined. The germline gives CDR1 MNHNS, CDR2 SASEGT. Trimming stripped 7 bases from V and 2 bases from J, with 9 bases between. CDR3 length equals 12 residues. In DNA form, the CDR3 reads TGTGCCAGCAAGGGTTCGACCTACGAGCAGTACTTC. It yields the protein CASKGSTYEQYF.

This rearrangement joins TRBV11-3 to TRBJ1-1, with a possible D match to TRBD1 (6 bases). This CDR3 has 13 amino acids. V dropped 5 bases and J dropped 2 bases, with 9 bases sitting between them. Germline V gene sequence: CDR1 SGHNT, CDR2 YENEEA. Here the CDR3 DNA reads TGTGCCAGCAGCGTCAGGGGAAACACTGAAGCTTTCTTT. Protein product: CASSVRGNTEAFF.

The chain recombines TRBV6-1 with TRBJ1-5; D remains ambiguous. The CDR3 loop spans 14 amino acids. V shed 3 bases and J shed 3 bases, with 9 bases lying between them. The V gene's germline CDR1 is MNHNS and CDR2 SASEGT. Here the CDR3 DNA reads TGTGCCAGCAGTGAGGCGGGTTACAATCAGCCCCAGCATTTT. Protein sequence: CASSEAGYNQPQHF.

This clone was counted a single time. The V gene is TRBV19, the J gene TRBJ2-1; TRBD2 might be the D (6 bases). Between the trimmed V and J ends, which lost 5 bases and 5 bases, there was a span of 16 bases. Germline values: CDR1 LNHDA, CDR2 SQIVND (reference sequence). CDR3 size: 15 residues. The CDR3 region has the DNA TGTGCCAGTAGTCGCCTTGTGGGGGGACACAATGAGCAGTTCTTC. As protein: CASSRLVGGHNEQFF.

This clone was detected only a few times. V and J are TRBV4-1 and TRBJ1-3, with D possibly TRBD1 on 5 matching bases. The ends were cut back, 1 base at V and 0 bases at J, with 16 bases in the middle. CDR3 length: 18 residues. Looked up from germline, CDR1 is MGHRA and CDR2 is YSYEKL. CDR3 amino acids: CASSQAREAGNSGNTIYF. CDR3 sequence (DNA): TGCGCCAGCAGCCAAGCCAGGGAGGCAGGGAACTCTGGAAACACCATATATTTT.

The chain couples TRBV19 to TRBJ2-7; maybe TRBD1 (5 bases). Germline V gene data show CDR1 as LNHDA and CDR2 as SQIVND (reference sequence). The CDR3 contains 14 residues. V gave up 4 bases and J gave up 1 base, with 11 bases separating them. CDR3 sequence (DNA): TGTGCCAGTAGTAGCCAGGGAAATTCCTACGAGCAGTACTTC. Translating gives CASSSQGNSYEQYF.

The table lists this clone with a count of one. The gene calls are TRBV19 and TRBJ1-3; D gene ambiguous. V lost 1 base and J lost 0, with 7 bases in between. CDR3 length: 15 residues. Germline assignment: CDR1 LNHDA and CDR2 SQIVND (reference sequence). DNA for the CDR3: TGTGCCAGTAGTATAGCGGAAACCTCTGGAAACACCATATATTTT. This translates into CASSIAETSGNTIYF.

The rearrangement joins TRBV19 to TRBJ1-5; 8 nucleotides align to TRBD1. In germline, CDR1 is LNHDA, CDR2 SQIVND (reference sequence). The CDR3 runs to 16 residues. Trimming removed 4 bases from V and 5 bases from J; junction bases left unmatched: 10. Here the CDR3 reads CASSSKTGATYQPQHF. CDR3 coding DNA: TGTGCCAGTAGTAGCAAGACAGGGGCGACCTATCAGCCCCAGCATTTT.

The CDR3 spells CASSFALSGEQFF. The CDR3, as DNA: TGTGCCAGCAGTTTTGCACTTTCTGGTGAGCAGTTCTTC. The rearrangement uses TRBV27 and TRBJ2-1; D is undetermined. This CDR3 has 13 residues. Trimming pared 3 bases from V and 9 bases from J, leaving 12 bases between. Germline assignment: CDR1 MNHEY and CDR2 SMNVEV (reference sequence).

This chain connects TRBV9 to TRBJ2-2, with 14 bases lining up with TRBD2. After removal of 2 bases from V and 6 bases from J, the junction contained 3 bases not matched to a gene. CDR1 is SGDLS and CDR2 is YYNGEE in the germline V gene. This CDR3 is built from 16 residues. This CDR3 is CASSVGLAGVAGELFF. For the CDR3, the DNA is TGTGCCAGCAGCGTGGGACTAGCGGGAGTCGCCGGGGAGCTGTTTTTT.